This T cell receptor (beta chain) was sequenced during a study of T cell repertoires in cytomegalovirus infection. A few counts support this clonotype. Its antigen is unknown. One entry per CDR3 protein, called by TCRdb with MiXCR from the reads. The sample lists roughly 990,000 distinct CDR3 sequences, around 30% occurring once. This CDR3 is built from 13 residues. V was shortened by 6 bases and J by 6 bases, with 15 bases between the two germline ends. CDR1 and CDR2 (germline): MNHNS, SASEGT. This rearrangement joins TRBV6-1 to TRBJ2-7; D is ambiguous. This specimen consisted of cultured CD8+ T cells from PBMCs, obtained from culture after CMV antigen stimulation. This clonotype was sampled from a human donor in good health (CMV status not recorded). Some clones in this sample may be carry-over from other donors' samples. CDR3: CASSKHGRAEQYV. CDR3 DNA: TGTGCCAGCAGCAAACACGGAAGGGCCGAGCAGTACGTC.